A single sample gave rise to the 4 T cell receptor beta chains below, sequenced in a study of regulatory and conventional T cells in RAG deficiency. Blood CD4+ CD25-high CD127-low regulatory T cells supplied the genomic DNA template. Using immunoSEQ multiplex PCR, the repertoire was profiled, and TCRdb retains in-frame clones only, with some absent. Seen here are about 28,000 clones, just over 90% observed once, and the top ten hold around 0.82%. The same sample was also used in a study of regulatory T cells. That work states: The primer mix had 52 TRBV and 13 TRBJ primers.

Sequencing used Tregs sorted from blood. These receptors all stem from a human donor in good health.

This chain links TRBV18 with TRBJ2-1; TRBD2 matches at 8 bases. J was trimmed by 4 bases and V by 2 bases; bases with no gene match: 4. CDR3 length: 15 residues. The V gene's germline CDR1 is KGHSH and CDR2 LQKENI. The CDR3 sequence is CASSPTGGPYNEQFF. The CDR3 DNA reads as TGTGCCAGCTCACCAACGGGGGGGCCATACAATGAGCAGTTCTTC.

This clone was observed a single time. The chain couples TRBV9 to TRBJ2-2, with TRBD1 matching over 11 bases. The CDR3 is made up of 16 amino acids. V lost 3 bases to trimming and J lost 4 bases; unmatched junction nucleotides: 5. Germline CDR1 is SGDLS and CDR2 is YYNGEE. The CDR3: CASSAIGTGGTGELFF. The CDR3 DNA reads TGTGCCAGCAGCGCTATCGGGACAGGGGGCACCGGGGAGCTGTTTTTT.

The rearrangement joins TRBV7-2 to TRBJ1-1; 10 bases agree with TRBD1. Trimming removed 2 bases from V and 5 bases from J; junction bases left unmatched: 5. Germline V gene sequence: CDR1 SGHTA, CDR2 FQGNSA. The CDR3 runs to 15 residues. The chain's CDR3 is CASSLIGTGVTEAFF. CDR3 nucleotide sequence: TGTGCCAGCAGCTTAATCGGGACAGGGGTAACTGAAGCTTTCTTT.

The CDR3 spells CASSLARIYGYTF. The DNA of the CDR3 is TGCGCCAGCAGCTTGGCACGGATCTATGGCTACACCTTC. The rearrangement uses TRBV5-1 and TRBJ1-2, with D unresolved. Trimming shortened V by 0 bases and J by 4 bases, and 7 bases separated the two germline ends. CDR1 and CDR2 from the germline V gene are SGHRS and YFSETQ. CDR3 size: 13 residues.